This TCR beta chain stems from a study of cytomegalovirus exposure and HLA in healthy donors. PCR amplification relied on 60 Vbeta primers (plus 13 Jbeta primers). Per the original methods: An analysis performed later counted around 86 million unique TCR beta chains (roughly 11 million of them shared). Sequencing was performed with immunoSEQ multiplex PCR; in TCRdb, only in-frame clones are kept and a portion is missing. That table supplies the V and J calls and clone size; D and trimming were determined from the DNA. The table lists fewer than 60,000 clones, around 80% of them singletons. About this clone: The antigen remains undetermined.

Study observations and caveats: Researchers catalogued about 150 TCR beta chains as cytomegalovirus-associated. A classifier reportedly called cytomegalovirus status with high sensitivity and specificity. A later analysis revealed that TCR association rates differed between HLA loci, peaking at DRB1 and bottoming out at HLA-C.

The TCR comes from a man aged 50 or older in good health and CMV-seronegative. The specimen sequenced was PBMCs.

The CDR3 sequence: CASSRGGTGELFF. The CDR3 DNA is TGTGCCAGCAGCCGAGGAGGCACCGGGGAGCTGTTTTTT. The chain combines TRBV7-7 with TRBJ2-2; a weak D match, TRBD2 (5 bases). This CDR3 is built from 13 residues. V gave up 5 bases and J gave up 4 bases, with 8 bases separating them. Germline V lookup: CDR1 SSHAT, CDR2 FNYEAQ (reference sequence).